This is a list of T cell receptor beta chains from one sample in a study of blood T cell repertoires in COVID-19. Here immunoSEQ multiplex PCR was the method, and the copy in TCRdb shows in-frame clones only, minus some. The data contain around 80,000 clones, more than 75% of them singletons. The sequenced sample consisted of peripheral blood. The source is a woman aged 80 or over with active or convalescent COVID-19. Both conserved end residues are part of each CDR3. Each record gives: V gene, J gene, clone size, D gene, CDR3 DNA, CDR3 protein. The D gene is left open where the match is weak. Clone size appears in some rows only: once, few, many, or a class for an expanded clone.

>TRBV4-3|TRBJ2-5|.|.
TGCGCCAGCAGCCAAGATTACCCAGGGGAAGAGACCCAGTACTTC
CASSQDYPGEETQYF
>TRBV7-2|TRBJ2-1|.|.
TGTGCCAGCAGCTTAGGTGGGGGGGCGTACAATGAGCAGTTCTTC
CASSLGGGAYNEQFF
>TRBV27|TRBJ1-6|.|TRBD1
TGTGCCAGCAGTTTAAGGGCGCAGGGGGCGTCTGAAAATTCACCCCTCCACTTT
CASSLRAQGASENSPLHF
>TRBV2|TRBJ1-4|.|TRBD1
TGTGCCAGCAGTGACAGGGGGTCAACTAATGAAAAACTGTTTTTT
CASSDRGSTNEKLFF
>TRBV3-1/TRBV3-2|TRBJ1-2|.|TRBD1
TGTGCCAGCAGCCAAGATAGGGGGACAGGAGACAATGGCTACACCTTC
CASSQDRGTGDNGYTF
>TRBV27|TRBJ2-1|.|TRBD2
TGTGCCAGCAGTCCCGGGACTAGCGGGCGGAATGAGCAGTTCTTC
CASSPGTSGRNEQFF
>TRBV7-2|TRBJ1-3|.|TRBD1
TGTGCCTCAGGGGGCTCTGGAAACACCATATATTTT
CASGGSGNTIYF
>TRBV7-2|TRBJ2-3|.|.
TGTGCCAGCAGCTCAAGACAATCAGATACGCAGTATTTT
CASSSRQSDTQYF
>TRBV21-1|TRBJ1-5|.|.
TGTGCCAGCAGCTGCGGAATCGACAGGGCTCCACTGGCGGACGCTCGGCCCCAGCATTTT
CASSCGIDRAPLADARPQHF
>TRBV30|TRBJ2-5|.|TRBD1
TGTGCCTGGGGGGGGACAGGGGGTGAGACCCAGTACTTC
CAWGGTGGETQYF
>TRBV6-5|TRBJ2-5|.|.
TGTGCCAGCTGCCAGATAGAGACCCAGTACTTC
CASCQIETQYF
>TRBV19|TRBJ2-3|.|TRBD2
TGTGCCAGTAGTCTCCGACTAGCGGGGGTCTCTAGCACAGATACGCAGTATTTT
CASSLRLAGVSSTDTQYF
>TRBV28|TRBJ2-3|few|.
TGTGCCAGCAGTTCCCCCGAACTCACAGATACGCAGTATTTT
CASSSPELTDTQYF
>TRBV10-3|TRBJ1-1|few|.
TGTGCCATCAGTGATTTAGTGGCAGGGGAAGCTTTCTTT
CAISDLVAGEAFF
>TRBV30|TRBJ1-1|few|.
TGTGCCTGGAGTGAGGACCGGACTACCGAAGCTTTCTTT
CAWSEDRTTEAFF
>TRBV7-2|TRBJ1-4|.|.
TGTGCCAGCAGCTTATTTCTCGGTGAAAAACTGTTTTTT
CASSLFLGEKLFF
>TRBV28|TRBJ1-5|.|.
TGTGCCAGCAGCACAACAGGGTATCAGCCCCAGCATTTT
CASSTTGYQPQHF
>TRBV14|TRBJ2-3|once|TRBD2
TGTGCCAGCAGCCAATTATGGGGACTAGCAGGAGATACGCAGTATTTT
CASSQLWGLAGDTQYF
>TRBV6-5|TRBJ2-1|.|TRBD1
TGTGCCAGCCGGGACAGTGGGGAGCCTGAGCAGTTCTTC
CASRDSGEPEQFF
>TRBV10-3|TRBJ2-2|.|TRBD1
TGTGCCATCAGAACTGGACAGGGGACCACCGGGGAGCTGTTTTTT
CAIRTGQGTTGELFF
>TRBV3-1/TRBV3-2|TRBJ2-7|.|.
TGTGCCAGCAGCCAAGATCTAACAGGCCACGAGCAGTACTTC
CASSQDLTGHEQYF
>TRBV7-2|TRBJ2-5|.|TRBD1
TGTGCCAGCAGCTTAGGCGACAGGGGAGAGACCCAGTACTTC
CASSLGDRGETQYF
>TRBV7-9|TRBJ1-2|.|.
TGTGCCAGCAGCTTAGAGGGTGGAGGTAGTGGCTACACCTTC
CASSLEGGGSGYTF
>TRBV6-5|TRBJ2-7|.|.
TGTGCCAGCAGTTACGGGGGCCACGAGCAGTACTTC
CASSYGGHEQYF
>TRBV2|TRBJ2-3|.|TRBD1
TGTGCCAGCAGTGAATTCGGACAGGGCCCTACAGATACGCAGTATTTT
CASSEFGQGPTDTQYF
>TRBV4-3|TRBJ1-6|.|TRBD1
TGCGCCAGCAGCCCAGACAGGGCGAGTTCACCCCTCCACTTT
CASSPDRASSPLHF
>TRBV29-1|TRBJ2-5|.|.
TGCAGCGTTGGCCCTCACTTGCGGCCCCAAGAGACCCAGTACTTC
CSVGPHLRPQETQYF
>TRBV28|TRBJ1-6|.|.
TGTGCCAGCAGTCCAACAGGGAATGTGCCACCCCTCCACTTT
CASSPTGNVPPLHF
>TRBV5-1|TRBJ1-1|.|.
TGCGCCAGCAGCTGGGGCACACAGAACACTGAAGCTTTCTTT
CASSWGTQNTEAFF
>TRBV7-2|TRBJ2-1|.|TRBD2
TGTGCCAGCAGCTTAGGGACTAGCGGGCTCGGCTCCTACAATGAGCAGTTCTTC
CASSLGTSGLGSYNEQFF
>TRBV6-2/TRBV6-3|TRBJ2-7|.|.
TGTGCCAGCAGTTTCCCACCGACCGAATCGATAGCCCACGAGCAGTACTTC
CASSFPPTESIAHEQYF
>TRBV6-1|TRBJ1-4|.|.
TGTGCCAGCAGTGAAAATCCGGATGGGGAGGAAAAACTGTTTTTT
CASSENPDGEEKLFF
>TRBV19|TRBJ1-4|once|TRBD1
TGTGCCAGTAGTAGGACAGGCGGTAATGAAAAACTGTTTTTT
CASSRTGGNEKLFF
>TRBV5-5|TRBJ2-7|.|TRBD1
TGTGCCAGCAGCCGGGGCCCCGAGGGGGCTTCGTACGAGCAGTACTTC
CASSRGPEGASYEQYF
>TRBV11-2|TRBJ2-7|few|TRBD2
TGTGCCAGCAGCTTTCCGGGGGGTATGGCATACGAGCAGTACTTC
CASSFPGGMAYEQYF
>TRBV15|TRBJ1-2|.|.
TGTGCCACCAGCAGAGAGTCACGAGGATTCTATGGCTACACCTTC
CATSRESRGFYGYTF
>TRBV6-5|TRBJ1-5|.|.
TGTGCCAGCAGTTACGATCGGAATCAGCCCCAGCATTTT
CASSYDRNQPQHF
>TRBV6-5|TRBJ1-4|.|TRBD1
TGTGCCAGCAGCAAAGACAGGGCTCATGAAAAACTGTTTTTT
CASSKDRAHEKLFF
>TRBV6-2/TRBV6-3|TRBJ2-1|.|TRBD1
TGTGCCAGCAGCCGTTCCGGGACAGGTACCTACAATGAGCAGTTCTTC
CASSRSGTGTYNEQFF
>TRBV7-8|TRBJ1-4|.|.
TGTGCCAGCAGCGTTACAGGTTCCCCTAATGAAAAACTGTTTTTT
CASSVTGSPNEKLFF
>TRBV7-8|TRBJ2-6|few|.
TGTGCCAGCAGCTCAACAAACTCTGGGGCCAACGTCCTGACTTTC
CASSSTNSGANVLTF
>TRBV6-1|TRBJ1-5|few|.
TGTGCCAGCAGTGAAGGAGGGCGAGGCAATCAGCCCCAGCATTTT
CASSEGGRGNQPQHF
>TRBV4-3|TRBJ1-3|.|TRBD1
TGCGCCAGCAGCCACGACAGGGTGATGGACACCATATATTTT
CASSHDRVMDTIYF
>TRBV6-6|TRBJ2-3|once|.
TGTGCCAGCAGTCGAAGACAGGCCCGCACAGATACGCAGTATTTT
CASSRRQARTDTQYF
>TRBV28|TRBJ1-4|.|TRBD1
TGTGCCAGCAGTCCCTACGGGACAGGCGGTGAAAAACTGTTTTTT
CASSPYGTGGEKLFF
>TRBV5-6|TRBJ2-2|.|.
TGTGCCAGCAGCCCGGGGGATTCTGACACCGGGGAGCTGTTTTTT
CASSPGDSDTGELFF
>TRBV3-1/TRBV3-2|TRBJ1-3|.|.
TGTGCCAGCAGCCTCCCGGACACTTTCTCTGGAAACACCATATATTTT
CASSLPDTFSGNTIYF